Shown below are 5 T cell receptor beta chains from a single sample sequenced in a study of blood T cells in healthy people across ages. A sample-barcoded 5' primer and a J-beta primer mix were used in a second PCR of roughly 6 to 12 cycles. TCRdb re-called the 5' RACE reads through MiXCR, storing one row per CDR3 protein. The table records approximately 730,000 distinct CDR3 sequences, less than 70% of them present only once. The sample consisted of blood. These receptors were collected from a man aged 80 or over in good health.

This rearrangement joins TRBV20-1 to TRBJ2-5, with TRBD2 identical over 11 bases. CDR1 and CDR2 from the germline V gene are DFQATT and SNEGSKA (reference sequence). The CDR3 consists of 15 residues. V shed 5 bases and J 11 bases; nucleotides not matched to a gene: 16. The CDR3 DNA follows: TGCAGTGCTCGTATAACTAGCGGGAGAGTCAATGAGCAGTACTTC. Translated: CSARITSGRVNEQYF.

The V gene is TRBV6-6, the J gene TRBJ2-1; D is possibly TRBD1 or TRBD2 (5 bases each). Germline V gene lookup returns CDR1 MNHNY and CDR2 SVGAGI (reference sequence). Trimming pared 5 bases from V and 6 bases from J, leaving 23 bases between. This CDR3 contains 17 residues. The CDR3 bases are TGTGCCAGCAGTCCGCCCGAGGGGCAGGGCAACCTCAATGAGCAGTTCTTC. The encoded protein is CASSPPEGQGNLNEQFF.

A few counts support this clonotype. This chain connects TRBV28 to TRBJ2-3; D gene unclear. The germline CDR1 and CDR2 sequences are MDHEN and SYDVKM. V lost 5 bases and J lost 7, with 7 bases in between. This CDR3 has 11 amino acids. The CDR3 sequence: CASSPRNTQYF. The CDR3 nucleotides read TGTGCCAGCAGTCCTAGGAATACGCAGTATTTT.

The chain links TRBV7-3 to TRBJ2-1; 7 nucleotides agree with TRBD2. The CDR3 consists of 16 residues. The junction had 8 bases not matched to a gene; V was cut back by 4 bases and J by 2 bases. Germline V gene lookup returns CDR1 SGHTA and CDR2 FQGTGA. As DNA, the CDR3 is TGTGCCAGCAGCTCGGGCGGGAGCGGGGCCTACAATGAGCAGTTCTTC. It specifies CASSSGGSGAYNEQFF. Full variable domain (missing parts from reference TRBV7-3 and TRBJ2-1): GAGVSQTPSNKVTEKGKYVELRCDPISGHTALYWYRQSLGQGPEFLIYFQGTGAADDSGLPNDRFFAVRPEGSVSTLKIQRTERGDSAVYLCASSSGGSGAYNEQFFGPGTRLTVL.

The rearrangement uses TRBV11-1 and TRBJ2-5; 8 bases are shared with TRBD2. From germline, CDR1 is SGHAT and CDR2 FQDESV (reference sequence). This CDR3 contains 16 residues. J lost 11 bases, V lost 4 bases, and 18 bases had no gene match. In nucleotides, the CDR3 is TGTGCCAGCAGCTCGAACCGACTAGCGACCCACAATGAGCAGTACTTC. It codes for CASSSNRLATHNEQYF.